These 16 T cell receptor beta chains originate from one sample sequenced in a study of a mutant IDH1 vaccine in newly diagnosed glioma. Repertoires were generated with immunoSEQ multiplex PCR, while TCRdb's copy carries only in-frame clones and drops some. The sample contains 77,000 or so clones, 85% of which appear only once. Time point specified: week 23, last vaccination. Each dose delivered 300 ug of mutant IDH1 20-mer peptide subcutaneously with imiquimod. No cognate antigen is known for these TCRs. The input for sequencing was PBMCs, taken from a glioma patient whose treatment included an IDH1 peptide vaccine. These receptors originate from a woman in her 50s with glioma.

This clone was found once. V usage is TRBV10-3 and J usage is TRBJ2-6; D remains unclear. Trimming removed 4 bases at V and 0 bases at J, with 7 bases between. This CDR3 contains 15 residues. The germline V gene encodes CDR1 ENHRY and CDR2 SYGVKD. Written as DNA, the CDR3 is TGTGCCATCAGTGGACGGCTCTCTGGGGCCAACGTCCTGACTTTC. The encoded protein is CAISGRLSGANVLTF.

V usage is TRBV27 and J usage is TRBJ2-2, with 9 bases identical to TRBD1. The V and J ends lost 5 bases and 7 bases, in that order; junction bases with no gene match: 8. The germline V gene encodes CDR1 MNHEY and CDR2 SMNVEV (reference sequence). The CDR3 runs 15 residues. CDR3 nucleotide sequence: TGTGCCAGCAGTCGACTACAGGGGGCGGGCGGGGAGCTGTTTTTT. It encodes CASSRLQGAGGELFF.

The chain uses TRBV5-4 and TRBJ2-2; 12 nucleotides align to TRBD2. The CDR3 spans 17 residues. After removal of 4 bases from V and 5 bases from J, the junction contained 9 bases not matched to a gene. Germline V gene data show CDR1 as SGHNT and CDR2 as YYREEE (reference sequence). The DNA of the CDR3 is TGTGCCAGCAGCCCAAGGACTAGCGGGACTCGGACCGGGGAGCTGTTTTTT. Translation gives CASSPRTSGTRTGELFF.

The rearrangement joins TRBV7-2 to TRBJ2-5, with 15 positions matching TRBD2. Losses at the gene ends were 3 bases for V and 9 bases for J; bases not matched to a gene: 5. This CDR3 is built from 15 residues. Germline CDR1 is SGHTA and CDR2 is FQGNSA. CDR3 in amino acids: CASSLGLAGGKSQYF. In DNA, the CDR3 is TGTGCCAGCAGCTTGGGACTAGCGGGGGGTAAGTCCCAGTACTTC.

This clone has just a few counts. The chain carries TRBV2 and TRBJ1-5; possibly TRBD1 for D (5 bases). Looked up from germline, CDR1 is SNHLY and CDR2 is FYNNEI. The CDR3 sequence is 13 residues long. The V end lost 4 bases, the J end lost 4 bases, and 8 bases lay between the germline ends. Written as DNA, the CDR3 is TGTGCCAGCAGTGGGGACGTGAATCAGCCCCAGCATTTT. Translation gives CASSGDVNQPQHF.

V usage is TRBV7-9 and J usage is TRBJ2-7; TRBD2 matches 11 bases. Looked up from germline, CDR1 is SEHNR and CDR2 is FQNEAQ (reference sequence). Trimming at V came to 5 bases and at J to 0 bases, leaving 3 bases not matched to a gene. The CDR3 covers 15 residues. The DNA for the CDR3 is TGTGCCAGCAGCGGGACTAGCGGCCCCTCCTACGAGCAGTACTTC. Translation: CASSGTSGPSYEQYF.

The V gene is TRBV19, the J gene TRBJ2-1, with 9 bases identical to TRBD2. The ends lost 9 bases at V and 7 bases at J; junction bases unmatched: 16. The CDR3 has 16 residues. Germline values: CDR1 LNHDA, CDR2 SQIVND (reference sequence). The CDR3 loop is CASQNILAGVVNEQFF. CDR3 nucleotides: TGTGCCAGCCAAAATATATTAGCGGGAGTCGTAAATGAGCAGTTCTTC.

The CDR3 spells CASSLRLAGGSHNEQFF. The CDR3 DNA reads TGTGCCAGCAGCCTAAGACTAGCGGGAGGGTCCCACAATGAGCAGTTCTTC. The rearrangement joins TRBV7-6 to TRBJ2-1, with 14 bases lining up with TRBD2. The J segment lost 5 bases and the V segment lost 5 bases, leaving 8 bases of the junction unmatched. Germline V lookup: CDR1 SGHVS, CDR2 FNYEAQ. The CDR3 is made up of 17 amino acids.

Here the CDR3 DNA reads TGTGCCAGCAGCTTAGACGGCGGGAGTCTCTACAATGAGCAGTTCTTC. It encodes CASSLDGGSLYNEQFF. The chain couples TRBV7-3 to TRBJ2-1; 7 bases agree with TRBD2. Trimming at V came to 2 bases and at J to 3 bases, leaving 7 bases not matched to a gene. Germline CDR1 and CDR2: SGHTA and FQGTGA. The CDR3 has 16 residues.

The chain has TRBV28 and TRBJ1-5; 7 nucleotides align to TRBD1. This CDR3 has 12 amino acids. J gave up 4 bases and V 6 bases, and 0 bases lay outside the gene matches. Germline V gene sequence: CDR1 MDHEN, CDR2 SYDVKM. The CDR3 protein is CASRTGNQPQHF. The CDR3 DNA reads TGTGCCAGCAGGACAGGGAATCAGCCCCAGCATTTT.

This chain connects TRBV25-1 to TRBJ1-1; D gene unclear. The CDR3 contains 11 residues. The germline V and J ends were trimmed by 3 bases and 7 bases, with 6 bases remaining between them. Germline-derived CDR1 and CDR2 are MGHDK and SYGVNS. CDR3 DNA sequence: TGTGCCAGCAGTGACGGATTTGAAGCTTTCTTT. Translation: CASSDGFEAFF.

V usage is TRBV10-1 and J usage is TRBJ2-5; D is unresolved. Per germline, CDR1 WNHNN and CDR2 SYGVQD (reference sequence). This CDR3 is built from 15 residues. V was pared by 0 bases and J by 2 bases, with 10 bases between. Written as DNA, the CDR3 is TGCGCCAGCAGTGAGTCGCAGGCAGCTCAAGAGACCCAGTACTTC. This codes for CASSESQAAQETQYF.

This clone has only a few counts. The rearrangement links TRBV12-5 to TRBJ1-3; the D is unclear. The germline V and J ends were trimmed by 7 bases and 3 bases, with 7 bases remaining between them. The CDR3 consists of 12 residues. Germline CDR1 is LGHNT and CDR2 is FRNRAP. The CDR3 DNA sequence: TGTGCTAGTGCTAACCTTGGAAACACCATATATTTT. Translation gives CASANLGNTIYF.

The chain uses TRBV18 and TRBJ1-5; possibly TRBD1 for D (6 bases). Germline CDR1 KGHSH, CDR2 LQKENI. CDR3 length: 16 residues. Trimming cost V 6 bases and J 0 bases, with 15 bases left between them. CDR3 region: CASSQQGPDSNQPQHF. The CDR3 DNA reads TGTGCCAGCTCCCAACAGGGTCCGGATAGCAATCAGCCCCAGCATTTT.

The J gene is TRBJ1-1, the V gene TRBV27, with D perhaps TRBD1 (5 bases). The CDR3 length is 14 residues. The V end was cut by 1 base, the J end by 6 bases, with 12 bases between. CDR1 and CDR2 (germline): MNHEY, SMNVEV (reference sequence). The CDR3 is CASSLWGRGAEAFF. Here the CDR3 DNA reads TGTGCCAGCAGTTTATGGGGTAGGGGCGCTGAAGCTTTCTTT.

The rearrangement joins TRBV6-1 to TRBJ1-2; a possible D gene is TRBD1 (5 bases). CDR3 length: 14 amino acids. Trimming removed 7 bases at V and 4 bases at J, with 16 bases between. The germline V gene encodes CDR1 MNHNS and CDR2 SASEGT. Here the CDR3 DNA reads TGTGCCAGCACAATAGGGGAGGGAGCCTATGGCTACACCTTC. This translates into CASTIGEGAYGYTF.